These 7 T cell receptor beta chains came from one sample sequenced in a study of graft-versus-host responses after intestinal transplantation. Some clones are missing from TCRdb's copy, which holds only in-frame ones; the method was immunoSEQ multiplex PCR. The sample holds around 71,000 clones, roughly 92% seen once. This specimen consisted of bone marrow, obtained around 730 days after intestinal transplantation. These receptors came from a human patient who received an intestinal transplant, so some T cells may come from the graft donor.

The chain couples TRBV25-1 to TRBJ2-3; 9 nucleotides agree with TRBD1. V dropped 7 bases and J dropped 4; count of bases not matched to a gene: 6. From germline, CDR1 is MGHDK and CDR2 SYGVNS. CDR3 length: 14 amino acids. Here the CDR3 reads CASTGTGWADTQYF. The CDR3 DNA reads TGTGCCAGCACCGGGACAGGGTGGGCAGATACGCAGTATTTT.

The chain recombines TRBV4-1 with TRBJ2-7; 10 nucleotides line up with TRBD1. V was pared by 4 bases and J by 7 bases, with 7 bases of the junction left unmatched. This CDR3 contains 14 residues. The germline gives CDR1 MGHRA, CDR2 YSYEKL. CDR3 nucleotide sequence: TGCGCCAGCAGCCCCGGGACAGGGGCTAGAGAGCAGTACTTC. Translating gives CASSPGTGAREQYF.

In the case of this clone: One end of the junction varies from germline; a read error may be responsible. The CDR3 spells CASTSLRDFTPYF. For the CDR3, the DNA is TGTGCCAGCACCAGCCTCCGGGACTTTACGCCGTATTTT. The chain joins TRBV2 to TRBJ2-3, with D tentatively TRBD2 (6 bases). Germline V gene lookup returns CDR1 SNHLY and CDR2 FYNNEI. The CDR3 extends over 13 amino acids.

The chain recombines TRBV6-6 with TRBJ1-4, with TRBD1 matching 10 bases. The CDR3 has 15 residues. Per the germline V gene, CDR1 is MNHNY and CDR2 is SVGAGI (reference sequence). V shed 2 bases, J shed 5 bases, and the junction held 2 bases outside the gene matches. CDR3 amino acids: CASSYGDRGNEKLFF. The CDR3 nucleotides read TGTGCCAGCAGTTACGGGGACAGGGGAAATGAAAAACTGTTTTTT.

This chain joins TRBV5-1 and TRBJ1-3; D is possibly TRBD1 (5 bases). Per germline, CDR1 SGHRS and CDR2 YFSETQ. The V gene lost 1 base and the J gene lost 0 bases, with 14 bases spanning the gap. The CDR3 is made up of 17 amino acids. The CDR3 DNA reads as TGCGCCAGCAGCTTGCGGGGGTCCCCGAGCTCTGGAAACACCATATATTTT. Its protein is CASSLRGSPSSGNTIYF.

CDR3 nucleotide sequence: TGTGCCAGCAGCTTGACAGAGAACACTGAAGCTTTCTTT. It codes for CASSLTENTEAFF. This sequence joins TRBV5-4 and TRBJ1-1; D is ambiguous. Germline lookup yields CDR1 SGHNT and CDR2 YYREEE (reference sequence). This CDR3 comprises 13 residues. With 1 base removed from V and 1 base from J, the gap between germline ends came to 5 bases.

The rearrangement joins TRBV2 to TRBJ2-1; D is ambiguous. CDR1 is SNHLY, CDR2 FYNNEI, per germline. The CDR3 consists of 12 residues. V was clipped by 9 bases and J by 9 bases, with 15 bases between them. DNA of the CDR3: TGTGCCAGTGAGCTAGGGCCCCGTGAGCAGTTCTTC. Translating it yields CASELGPREQFF.